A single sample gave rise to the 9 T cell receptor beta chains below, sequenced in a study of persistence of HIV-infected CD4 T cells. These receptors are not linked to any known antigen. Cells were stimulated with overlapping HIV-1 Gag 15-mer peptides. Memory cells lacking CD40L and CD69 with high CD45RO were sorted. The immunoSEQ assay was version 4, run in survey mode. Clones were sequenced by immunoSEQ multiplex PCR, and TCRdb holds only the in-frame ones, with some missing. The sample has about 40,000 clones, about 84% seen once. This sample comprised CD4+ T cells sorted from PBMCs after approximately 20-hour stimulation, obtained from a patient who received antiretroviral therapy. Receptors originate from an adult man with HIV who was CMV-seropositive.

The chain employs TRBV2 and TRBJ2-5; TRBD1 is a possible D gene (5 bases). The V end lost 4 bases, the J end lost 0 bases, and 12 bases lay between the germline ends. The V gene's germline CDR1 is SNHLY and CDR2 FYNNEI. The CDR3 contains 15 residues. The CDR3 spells CASSVRRAYQETQYF. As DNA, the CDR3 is TGTGCCAGCAGTGTTCGCAGGGCGTACCAAGAGACCCAGTACTTC.

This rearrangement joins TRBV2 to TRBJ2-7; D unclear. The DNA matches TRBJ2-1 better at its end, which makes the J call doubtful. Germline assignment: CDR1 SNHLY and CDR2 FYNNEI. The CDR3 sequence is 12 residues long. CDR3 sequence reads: CASSENGREQFF. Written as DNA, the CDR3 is TGTGCCAGCAGTGAAAATGGCAGGGAGCAGTTCTTC.

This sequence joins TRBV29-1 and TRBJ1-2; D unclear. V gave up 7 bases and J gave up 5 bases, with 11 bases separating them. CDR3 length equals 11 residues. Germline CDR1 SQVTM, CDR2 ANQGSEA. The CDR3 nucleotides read TGCAGCGGTAGCCGGGATTATGGCTACACCTTC. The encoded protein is CSGSRDYGYTF.

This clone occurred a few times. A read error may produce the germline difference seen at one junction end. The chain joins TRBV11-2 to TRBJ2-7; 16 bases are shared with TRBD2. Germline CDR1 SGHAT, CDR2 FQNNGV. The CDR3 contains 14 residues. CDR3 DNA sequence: TGTGCCAGCAGCGTCGGGACTAGCGGGAGGGGTCGGGACTTC. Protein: CASSVGTSGRGRDF.

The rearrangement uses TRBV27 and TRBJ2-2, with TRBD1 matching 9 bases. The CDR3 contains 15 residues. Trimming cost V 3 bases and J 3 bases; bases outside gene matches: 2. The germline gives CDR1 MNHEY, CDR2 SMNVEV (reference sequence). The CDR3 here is CASSFTGGYTGELFF. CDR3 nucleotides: TGTGCCAGCAGTTTCACAGGGGGCTACACCGGGGAGCTGTTTTTT.

The CDR3 DNA sequence: TGTGCCAGCAGTTCACGGGGTTTCAGCAATCAGCCCCAGCATTTT. Amino acids: CASSSRGFSNQPQHF. The V and J genes are TRBV27 and TRBJ1-5; D remains unclear. Trimming removed 4 bases at V and 1 base at J, with 11 bases between. The CDR3 has 15 amino acids. The germline V gene has CDR1 MNHEY and CDR2 SMNVEV (reference sequence).

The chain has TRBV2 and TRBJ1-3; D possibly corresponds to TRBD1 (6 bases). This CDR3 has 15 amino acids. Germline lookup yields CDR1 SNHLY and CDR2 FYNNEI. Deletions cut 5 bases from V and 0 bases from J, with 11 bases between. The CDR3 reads CASSSGTSSGNTIYF. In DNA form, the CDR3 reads TGTGCCAGCAGTTCCGGGACAAGCTCTGGAAACACCATATATTTT.

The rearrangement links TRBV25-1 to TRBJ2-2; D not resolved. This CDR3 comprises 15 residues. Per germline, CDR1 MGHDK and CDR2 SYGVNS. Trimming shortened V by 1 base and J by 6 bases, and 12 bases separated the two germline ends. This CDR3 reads CASSELLGHPGELFF. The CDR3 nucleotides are TGTGCCAGCAGTGAATTGTTAGGTCACCCCGGGGAGCTGTTTTTT.

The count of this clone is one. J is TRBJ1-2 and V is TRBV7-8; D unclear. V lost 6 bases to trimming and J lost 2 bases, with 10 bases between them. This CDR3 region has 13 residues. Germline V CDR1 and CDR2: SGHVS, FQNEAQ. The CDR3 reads CASSEGGNYGYTF. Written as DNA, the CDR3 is TGTGCCAGCAGTGAAGGCGGAAACTATGGCTACACCTTC.